Given below is one T cell receptor (beta chain) in context. Its antigen is currently not known. No qualities accompany the bases; no much larger clone lies one base away. The data were obtained in a study of graft-versus-host responses after intestinal transplantation (TCRdb year 2021). In the study overall: The transplants that recipients got were multivisceral, liver-intestinal, or isolated intestinal. After intestinal transplantation, graft-versus-host and host-versus-graft alloreactive T cell clones in the graft, circulation and bone marrow were tracked using bulk TCR-beta CDR3 sequencing. All recipients received anti-thymocyte globulin induction followed by maintenance tacrolimus and steroids for 3 to 4 years. Samples from a few later patients were sequenced in-house on an Illumina MiSeq with MiXCR processing rather than by the commercial service. Donor T cell macrochimerism was defined as a peak of at least 4% donor T cells among recipient peripheral blood mononuclear cells. Of the approximately 24 intestinal transplant recipients enrolled in the cohort, one of whom was a retransplant, a few patients without pretransplant specimens were excluded. Alloreactive clones were identified by sequencing pre-transplant mixed lymphocyte reaction products and comparing them with unstimulated pre-transplant donor and recipient T cells. Study-wide findings and limitations: Early after transplant, peak levels of circulating GvH clones were found to be associated with declines in HvG clones. The conclusions were limited by the relatively low number and heterogeneity of the intestinal transplant patients. GvH clones were found in recipient bone marrow, and some of the GvH clones appeared earlier in ileal mucosa or blood, which is consistent with an intestinal mucosal origin. In the allografts of patients with donor T cell macrochimerism, GvH to HvG T cell clonal ratios were high.

The meaning of the sample's time point label: cells obtained before transplantation from donor or recipient. CD3+CD4+ and CD3+CD8+ populations were FACS-sorted from unstimulated pre-transplant donor and recipient cells taken from spleen or lymph nodes. Receptor libraries were prepared by the immunoSEQ multiplex PCR assay. For most patients, genomic DNA was isolated with the Qiagen DNeasy Blood and Tissue Kit and sent frozen to Adaptive Biotechnologies for TCR sequencing. For most patients, high-throughput TCR-beta CDR3 sequencing of genomic DNA was performed by Adaptive Biotechnologies. The study's processing was this. TCR sequencing data for 15 to 20 patients were retrieved from Adaptive's ImmunoSEQ software; three other patients were processed with MiXCR and VDJtools. CD4 versus CD8 sorting errors were corrected by removing sequences found in both subsets at a frequency ratio below 5:1. Because the origin of CDR3 nucleotide sequences shared between donor and recipient could not be assigned, those sequences were removed. At least 2-fold expansion over unstimulated cells and a minimum CFSE-low frequency of 0.002% (template counts) or 0.001% (read counts) were required for clones to be classified as alloreactive. Clones were considered mappable if detected in sequenced pre-transplant spleen, lymph node, or MLR CFSE-low populations of the donor or recipient. Cumulative frequency of alloreactive clones was calculated as a percentage of all sequences weighted by copy number. The clones in this table, taken by TCRdb from immuneACCESS, are in-frame only. Not every clone is retained; where verified, under half of the shortfall comes from an unresolved V gene, and the cause of the rest is unknown. The D gene and trimming were derived from the DNA, and the V and J assignments and clone size from that table. The sample table contains some 62,000 clones; only one count was recorded for more than 90% of them. 1.7% of the sample goes to the ten largest clones.

The CDR3 runs 14 amino acids, cysteine and phenylalanine included. Solely the CDR3 DNA is kept, with 42 bases framed from the first base. Germline trimming: 5 bases from V, 5 bases from J; junction bases outside gene matches: 7. Rearrangement joined TRBV23-1 to TRBJ2-7, with 9 bases matching TRBD1. TRBV23-1 is an ORF; its function is uncertain. The material sequenced was unstimulated CD8+ T cells sorted from spleen or lymph node cells, taken before transplant. The receptor comes from a human donor who was the organ donor for an intestinal transplant. The CDR3 has the sequence CASSLGTGLHEQYF. Read as DNA, the sequence is TGCGCCAGCAGTTTAGGGACAGGGCTCCACGAGCAGTACTTC.